The 20 T cell receptor beta chains reported below all come from one sample, sequenced in a study of Graves' ophthalmopathy and Graves' hyperthyroidism. Researchers took RNA transcripts and amplified TCR beta CDR3 regions from them. The authors performed first-round RT-PCR with HTBI primers and then a second-round multiplex PCR. TCRdb processed the multiplex PCR reads anew with MiXCR; each CDR3 protein has one entry. This sample has roughly 1.1 million distinct CDR3 sequences, with about 38% found just once. The source material was peripheral blood or thyroid tissue (not recorded which). The receptor source for this set is an adult man with Graves' hyperthyroidism.

This clonotype was observed a few times. A much larger clone differs by one base, so this may be a read error. V gene TRBV29-1 combines with J gene TRBJ1-1, with a weak D call TRBD1 (6 bases). The germline V gene has CDR1 SQVTM and CDR2 ANQGSEA. V lost 6 bases to trimming and J lost 9 bases, with 26 bases between them. This CDR3 region has 15 residues. CDR3 DNA: TGCAGCGTGGATAAGGGGGGAGGGGCGCGTTCTAAAGCTTTCTTT. Protein sequence: CSVDKGGGARSKAFF.

The table lists this clonotype with many counts. The chain links TRBV10-3 to TRBJ1-1, with D perhaps matching TRBD1 (6 bases). The CDR3 is 14 amino acids. The V and J ends lost 2 bases and 1 base respectively, with 8 bases between them. Germline CDR1 and CDR2: ENHRY and SYGVKD. Here the CDR3 reads CAISERTENTEAFF. CDR3 coding DNA: TGTGCCATCAGTGAGCGGACAGAGAACACTGAAGCTTTCTTT.

A few counts support this clonotype. The chain carries TRBV7-9 and TRBJ1-2; D perhaps matches TRBD1 (5 bases). The CDR3 is made up of 14 amino acids. The V gene's germline CDR1 is SEHNR and CDR2 FQNEAQ (reference sequence). Trimming stripped 5 bases from V and 7 bases from J, with 17 bases between. The CDR3 sequence is CASSPRAGPGGYTF. CDR3 nucleotides: TGTGCCAGCAGCCCAAGAGCAGGGCCTGGTGGCTACACCTTC. Using reference TRBV7-9 and TRBJ1-2 for the parts outside the CDR3, the full variable domain is DTGVSQNPRHKITKRGQNVTFRCDPISEHNRLYWYRQTLGQGPEFLTYFQNEAQLEKSRLLSDRFSAERPKGSFSTLEIQRTEQGDSAMYLCASSPRAGPGGYTFGSGTRLTVV.

V usage is TRBV20-1 and J usage is TRBJ1-5; TRBD1 is a possible D gene (6 bases). The V gene lost 3 bases and the J gene lost 2 bases, with 11 bases spanning the gap. Per germline, CDR1 DFQATT and CDR2 SNEGSKA (reference sequence). CDR3 size: 14 residues. The CDR3: CSARESGGNQPQHF. The CDR3 DNA sequence: TGCAGTGCTAGGGAGTCAGGGGGCAATCAGCCCCAGCATTTT.

There are many counts of this clonotype. The rearrangement uses TRBV5-1 and TRBJ2-7, with 7 bases that match TRBD2. From germline, CDR1 is SGHRS and CDR2 YFSETQ. This CDR3 contains 15 residues. V shed 3 bases, J shed 7 bases, and the junction held 13 bases outside the gene matches. CDR3 sequence: CASSSSGTPGGEQYF. The CDR3 coding sequence is TGCGCCAGCAGCTCCTCCGGGACCCCGGGGGGTGAGCAGTACTTC.

The chain couples TRBV5-6 to TRBJ2-5, with 8 positions matching TRBD1. Germline CDR1 is SGHDT and CDR2 is YYEEEE. V lost 0 bases to trimming and J lost 4 bases; unmatched junction nucleotides: 8. The CDR3 consists of 16 residues. The chain's CDR3 is CASSLGQGAFGETQYF. The CDR3 DNA reads as TGTGCCAGCAGCTTGGGGCAGGGGGCTTTCGGAGAGACCCAGTACTTC.

This chain uses TRBV6-2 or TRBV6-3 with TRBJ1-4; 7 bases map to TRBD1. In germline, CDR1 is MNHEY, CDR2 SVGEGT. The CDR3 loop spans 16 amino acids. V lost 5 bases and J lost 5; bases outside the gene matches: 11. The CDR3 is CASSLMPDRLNEKLFF. CDR3 DNA sequence: TGTGCCAGCAGTCTCATGCCGGACAGGCTGAATGAAAAACTGTTTTTT.

The gene calls are TRBV12-3 or TRBV12-4 and TRBJ1-4; D is perhaps TRBD1 (5 bases). V was pared by 7 bases and J by 5 bases, with 14 bases between. The CDR3 loop spans 14 amino acids. The DNA of the CDR3 is TGTGCCAGCACTCCGGGACGCAGGAATGAAAAACTGTTTTTT. Protein: CASTPGRRNEKLFF.

This clonotype was recorded at least ten times. V and J are TRBV30 and TRBJ1-1; TRBD1 might be the D (6 bases). The germline V and J ends were trimmed by 4 bases and 8 bases, with 17 bases remaining between them. The CDR3 contains 13 residues. Germline CDR1 and CDR2: GTSNPN and SVGIG (reference sequence). CDR3 bases: TGTGCCTGGAACCCGAACACAGGGAGGGAAGCTTTCTTT. The encoded protein is CAWNPNTGREAFF. Filled out from reference TRBV30 and TRBJ1-1, the complete variable domain reads SQTIHQWPATLVQPVGSPLSLECTVEGTSNPNLYWYRQAAGRGLQLLFYSVGIGQISSEVPQNLSASRPQDRQFILSSKKLLLSDSGFYLCAWNPNTGREAFFGQGTRLTVV.

Many counts were recorded for this clonotype. The gene calls are TRBV4-3 and TRBJ1-2; D not resolved. Per germline, CDR1 LGHNA and CDR2 YSLEER. The CDR3 spans 14 residues. The V end lost 1 base, the J end lost 5 bases, and 11 bases lay between the germline ends. The CDR3 region has the DNA TGCGCCAGCAGCCAAGGAGGTCTGCCTTATGGCTACACCTTC. Translated: CASSQGGLPYGYTF.

This clonotype was counted many times. The CDR3: CASSPLPGQGSEQYF. The CDR3 nucleotides are TGTGCCAGCAGCCCCCTCCCGGGACAGGGTTCCGAGCAGTACTTC. The genes are TRBV7-7 and TRBJ2-7; 9 bases fit TRBD1. The CDR3 is made up of 15 amino acids. Germline CDR1 reads SSHAT; CDR2 reads FNYEAQ (reference sequence). V lost 5 bases and J lost 6; bases outside the gene matches: 11. The full variable domain, rest sourced from reference TRBV7-7 and TRBJ2-7, is GAGVSQSPRYKVTKRGQDVTLRCDPISSHATLYWYQQALGQGPEFLTYFNYEAQPDKSGLPSDRFSAERPEGSISTLTIQRTEQRDSAMYRCASSPLPGQGSEQYFGPGTRLTVT.

This chain links TRBV7-2 with TRBJ1-5; tentative D call: TRBD1 (6 bases). V was clipped by 6 bases and J by 0 bases, with 12 bases between them. The CDR3 runs 15 residues. Germline assignment: CDR1 SGHTA and CDR2 FQGNSA. The CDR3 region is CASSFGTSSNQPQHF. Written as DNA, the CDR3 is TGTGCCAGCAGTTTCGGGACAAGTAGCAATCAGCCCCAGCATTTT.

The chain carries TRBV10-3 and TRBJ1-2; the match to TRBD1 covers 9 bases. Germline V CDR1 and CDR2: ENHRY, SYGVKD. The trim removed 6 bases at V and 6 bases at J, leaving 8 bases unmatched. CDR3 length equals 14 residues. The CDR3 protein is CAISEGQGPNGYTF. CDR3 in DNA: TGTGCCATCAGCGAGGGACAGGGCCCAAATGGCTACACCTTC.

This sequence joins TRBV25-1 and TRBJ2-5; D assignment may be TRBD1 or TRBD2 (5 bases each). The CDR3 sequence is 15 residues long. Germline V gives CDR1 MGHDK, CDR2 SYGVNS. Trimming stripped 4 bases from V and 2 bases from J, with 14 bases between. The CDR3 sequence is CASSAPLGVQETQYF. The CDR3 DNA sequence: TGTGCCAGCAGTGCGCCACTAGGGGTTCAAGAGACCCAGTACTTC.

This clonotype was counted once. The V gene is TRBV7-9, the J gene TRBJ2-5, with no clear D. This CDR3 spans 13 amino acids. V dropped 6 bases and J dropped 0 bases, with 8 bases sitting between them. From germline, CDR1 is SEHNR and CDR2 FQNEAQ (reference sequence). CDR3 bases: TGTGCCAGCAGACAGCTGTACCAAGAGACCCAGTACTTC. Translated, it gives CASRQLYQETQYF.

This clonotype was detected only once. The gene calls are TRBV29-1 and TRBJ2-5; TRBD1 matches at 9 bases. Per germline, CDR1 SQVTM and CDR2 ANQGSEA. CDR3 length equals 13 residues. V was pared by 7 bases and J by 9 bases, with 12 bases of the junction left unmatched. CDR3 nucleotides: TGCAGCGAACCGGGACAGGGCGATTGGGCCCAGTACTTC. Its translation: CSEPGQGDWAQYF.

This clonotype has just a few counts. A read error may explain this, as a much larger clone is one base away. The chain links TRBV15 to TRBJ2-3; D not certain. The V end was cut by 1 base, the J end by 2 bases, with 7 bases between. The CDR3 covers 14 residues. Per the germline V gene, CDR1 is LNHNV and CDR2 is YYDKDF (reference sequence). This CDR3 is CATSRGKVTDTQYF. Written as DNA, the CDR3 is TGTGCCACCAGCAGAGGTAAAGTCACAGATACGCAGTATTTT.

This clonotype appeared many times. V gene TRBV19 combines with J gene TRBJ2-5; TRBD1 is a possible D gene (6 bases). Germline V CDR1 and CDR2: LNHDA, SQIVND (reference sequence). V dropped 6 bases and J dropped 0 bases, with 8 bases sitting between them. This CDR3 region has 13 residues. CDR3 nucleotide sequence: TGTGCCAGTAGACGACAGGACCAAGAGACCCAGTACTTC. This encodes CASRRQDQETQYF.

The chain couples TRBV25-1 to TRBJ1-2; D not certain. The germline V gene has CDR1 MGHDK and CDR2 SYGVNS. Trimming removed 1 base from V and 5 bases from J, with 11 bases in between. The CDR3 has 14 residues. CDR3 in DNA: TGTGCCAGCAGTGAATGGGGAGCCTCTTATGGCTACACCTTC. The encoded protein is CASSEWGASYGYTF.

This clonotype was counted at least ten times. V usage is TRBV3-1 and J usage is TRBJ1-6; perhaps TRBD1 as D (6 bases). The V and J ends lost 0 bases and 6 bases respectively, with 12 bases between them. The CDR3 sequence is 16 residues long. CDR1 is LGHDT, CDR2 YNNKEL, per germline (reference sequence). DNA for the CDR3: TGTGCCAGCAGCCAAGATCGAAGGACAGCTAATTCACCCCTCCACTTT. Protein: CASSQDRRTANSPLHF.